The following is a TCR beta chain sequence with its context. The CDR3 consists of 14 residues. CDR1 is MDHEN and CDR2 is SYDVKM in the germline V gene. Unmatched junction bases numbered 6, after V lost 2 bases and J lost 9 bases. This sample is part of a study of blood T cell repertoires in COVID-19. Study overall: In each case, the material was cDNA or gDNA derived from T cells, B-cell-depleted T cells, or PBMCs.

Per the authors' pipeline: From reference gene primer amplification, estimates of nucleated cell counts were derived. Libraries were prepared by immunoSEQ multiplex PCR; TCRdb keeps only in-frame clonotypes and omits some of them. The DNA gave D and trimming, while V, J and clone size come from that table. The sample includes about 260,000 clones, 84% of them seen just once. The specimen was peripheral blood. The chain links TRBV28 to TRBJ2-1; TRBD1 matches at 8 bases. The clonotype was recovered from a woman aged 40-49 years who had recovered from COVID-19. The CDR3 region is CASSLQGALGEQFF. The CDR3 nucleotides are TGTGCCAGCAGTTTACAGGGGGCCCTCGGTGAGCAGTTCTTC.